This TCR beta chain was retrieved from a study of blood T cell repertoires in COVID-19. Here immunoSEQ multiplex PCR was the method, and the copy in TCRdb shows in-frame clones only, minus some. Of about 200,000 clones in the sample, around nine tenths were seen once. This receptor was identified in a man aged 18 to 35 with active or convalescent COVID-19. Specimen: peripheral blood.

The CDR3 is CASNGGGYEQYF. CDR3 sequence (DNA): TGTGCCAGCAATGGGGGGGGCTACGAGCAGTACTTC. This chain uses TRBV6-6 with TRBJ2-7; 7 nucleotides line up with TRBD2. V lost 7 bases and J lost 3; bases outside the gene matches: 3. This CDR3 is built from 12 residues. CDR1 is MNHNY and CDR2 is SVGAGI in the germline V gene (reference sequence).